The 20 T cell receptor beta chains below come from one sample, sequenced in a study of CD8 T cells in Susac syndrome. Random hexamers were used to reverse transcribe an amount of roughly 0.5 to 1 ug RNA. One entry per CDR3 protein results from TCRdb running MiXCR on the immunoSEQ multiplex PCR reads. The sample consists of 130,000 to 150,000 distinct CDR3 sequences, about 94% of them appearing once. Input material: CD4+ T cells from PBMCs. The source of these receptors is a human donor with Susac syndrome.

The CDR3 DNA is TGTGCCAGCAGTTACCCGCGGGGGGGCCGAGAGACCCAGTACTTC. This sequence encodes CASSYPRGGRETQYF. The chain has TRBV6-6 and TRBJ2-5; 9 nucleotides line up with TRBD2. This CDR3 region has 15 residues. CDR1 MNHNY and CDR2 SVGAGI come from the germline V gene (reference sequence). With V trimmed by 2 bases and J by 4 bases, 5 bases remained unmatched.

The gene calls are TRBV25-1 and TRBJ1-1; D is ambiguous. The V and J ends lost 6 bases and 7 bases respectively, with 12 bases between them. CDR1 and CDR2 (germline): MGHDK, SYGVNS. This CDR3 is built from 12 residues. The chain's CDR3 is CASRSTPGEAFF. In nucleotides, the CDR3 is TGTGCCAGCAGGTCTACCCCCGGTGAAGCTTTCTTT.

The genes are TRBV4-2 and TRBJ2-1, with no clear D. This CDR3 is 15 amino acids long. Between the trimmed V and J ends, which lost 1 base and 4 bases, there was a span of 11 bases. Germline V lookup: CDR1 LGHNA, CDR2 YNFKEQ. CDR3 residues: CASSQGWVGYNEQFF. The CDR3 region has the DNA TGTGCCAGCAGCCAAGGATGGGTCGGTTACAATGAGCAGTTCTTC.

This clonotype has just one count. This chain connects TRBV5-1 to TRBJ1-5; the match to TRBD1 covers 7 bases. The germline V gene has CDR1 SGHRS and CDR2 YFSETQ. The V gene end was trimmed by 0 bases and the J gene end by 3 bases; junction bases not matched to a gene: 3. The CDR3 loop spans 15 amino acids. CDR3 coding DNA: TGCGCCAGCAGCTTGGGAGACAGGGACAATCAGCCCCAGCATTTT. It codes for CASSLGDRDNQPQHF.

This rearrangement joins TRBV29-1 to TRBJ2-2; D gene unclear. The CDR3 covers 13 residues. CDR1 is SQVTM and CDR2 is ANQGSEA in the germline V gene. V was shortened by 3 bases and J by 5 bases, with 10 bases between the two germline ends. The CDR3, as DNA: TGCAGCGTTGATGGCAGTCTAACCGGGGAGCTGTTTTTT. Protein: CSVDGSLTGELFF.

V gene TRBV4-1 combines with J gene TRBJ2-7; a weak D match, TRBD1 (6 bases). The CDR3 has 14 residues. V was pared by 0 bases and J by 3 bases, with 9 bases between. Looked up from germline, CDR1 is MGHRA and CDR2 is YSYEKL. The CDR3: CASSQEGQIYEQYF. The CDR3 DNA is TGCGCCAGCAGCCAAGAGGGACAAATCTACGAGCAGTACTTC.

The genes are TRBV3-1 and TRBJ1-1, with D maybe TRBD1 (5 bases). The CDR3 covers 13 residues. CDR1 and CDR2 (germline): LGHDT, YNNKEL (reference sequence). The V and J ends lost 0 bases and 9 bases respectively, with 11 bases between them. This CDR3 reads CASSQDWKDKAFF. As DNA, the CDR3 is TGTGCCAGCAGCCAAGATTGGAAGGACAAAGCTTTCTTT.

As DNA, the CDR3 is TGTGCCAGCCGAGAACAGGTCTACGAGCAGTACTTC. Its protein product is CASREQVYEQYF. The chain joins TRBV2 to TRBJ2-7, with D possibly TRBD1 on 5 matching bases. CDR3 size: 12 residues. The V end was cut by 8 bases, the J end by 3 bases, with 11 bases between. Germline assignment: CDR1 SNHLY and CDR2 FYNNEI.

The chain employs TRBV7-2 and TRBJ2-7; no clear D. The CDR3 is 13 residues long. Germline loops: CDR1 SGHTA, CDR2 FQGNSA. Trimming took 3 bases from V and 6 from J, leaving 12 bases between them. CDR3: CASSFRGKREQYF. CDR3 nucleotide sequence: TGTGCCAGCAGCTTTCGAGGTAAACGCGAGCAGTACTTC. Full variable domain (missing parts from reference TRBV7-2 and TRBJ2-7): GAGVSQSPSNKVTEKGKDVELRCDPISGHTALYWYRQSLGQGLEFLIYFQGNSAPDKSGLPSDRFSAERTGGSVSTLTIQRTQQEDSAVYLCASSFRGKREQYFGPGTRLTVT.

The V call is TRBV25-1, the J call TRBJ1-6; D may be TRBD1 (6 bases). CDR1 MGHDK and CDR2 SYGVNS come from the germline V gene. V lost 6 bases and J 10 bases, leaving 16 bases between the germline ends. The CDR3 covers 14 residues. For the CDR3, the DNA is TGTGCCAGCAGCAGGGGTGTTTGGGAATCACCCCTCCACTTT. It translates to CASSRGVWESPLHF.

The CDR3 DNA follows: TGTGCCAGCAGCTCCAGCAACATGAACACTGAAGCTTTCTTT. It translates to CASSSSNMNTEAFF. This chain uses TRBV7-3 with TRBJ1-1; no reliable D call. Germline CDR1 is SGHTA and CDR2 is FQGTGA. The CDR3 has 14 residues. Trimming removed 4 bases at V and 0 bases at J, with 9 bases between.

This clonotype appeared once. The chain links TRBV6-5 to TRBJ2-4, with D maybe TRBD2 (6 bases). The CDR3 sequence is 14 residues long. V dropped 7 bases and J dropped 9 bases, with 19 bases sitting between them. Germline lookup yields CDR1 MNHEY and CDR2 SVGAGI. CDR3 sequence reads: CASKYAGTLTIQYF. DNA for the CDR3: TGTGCCAGCAAATACGCGGGAACCTTGACCATTCAGTACTTC.

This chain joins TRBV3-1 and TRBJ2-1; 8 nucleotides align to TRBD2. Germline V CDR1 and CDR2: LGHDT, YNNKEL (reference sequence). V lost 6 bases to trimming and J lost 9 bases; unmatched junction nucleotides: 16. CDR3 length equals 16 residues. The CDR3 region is CASRNEIGGRLGEQFF. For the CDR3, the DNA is TGTGCCAGCAGAAACGAGATTGGCGGGAGGCTCGGTGAGCAGTTCTTC.

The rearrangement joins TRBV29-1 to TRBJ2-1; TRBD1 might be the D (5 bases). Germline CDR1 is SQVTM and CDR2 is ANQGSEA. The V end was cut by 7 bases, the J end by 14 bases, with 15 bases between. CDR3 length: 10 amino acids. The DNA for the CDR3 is TGCAGCGCCGAAGAGACCAGGGAGTTCTTC. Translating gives CSAEETREFF.

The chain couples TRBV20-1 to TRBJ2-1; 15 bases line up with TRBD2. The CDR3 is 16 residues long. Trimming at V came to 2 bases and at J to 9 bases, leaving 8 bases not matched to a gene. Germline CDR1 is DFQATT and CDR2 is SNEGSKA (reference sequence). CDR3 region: CSARPGLAGGKAEQFF. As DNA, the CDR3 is TGCAGTGCTAGACCGGGACTAGCGGGGGGAAAGGCTGAGCAGTTCTTC.

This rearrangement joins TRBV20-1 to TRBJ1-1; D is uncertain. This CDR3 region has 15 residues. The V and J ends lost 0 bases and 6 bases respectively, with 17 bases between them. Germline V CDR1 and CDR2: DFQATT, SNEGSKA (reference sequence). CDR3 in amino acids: CSARDAVTLGAEAFF. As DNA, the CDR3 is TGCAGTGCTAGAGATGCGGTGACCCTCGGGGCTGAAGCTTTCTTT.

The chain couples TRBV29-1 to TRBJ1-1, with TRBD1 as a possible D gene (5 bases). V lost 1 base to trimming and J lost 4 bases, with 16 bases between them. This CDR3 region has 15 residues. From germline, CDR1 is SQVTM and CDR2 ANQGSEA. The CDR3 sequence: CSVEASPGVGTEAFF. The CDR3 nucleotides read TGCAGCGTTGAAGCCAGCCCGGGGGTAGGCACTGAAGCTTTCTTT.

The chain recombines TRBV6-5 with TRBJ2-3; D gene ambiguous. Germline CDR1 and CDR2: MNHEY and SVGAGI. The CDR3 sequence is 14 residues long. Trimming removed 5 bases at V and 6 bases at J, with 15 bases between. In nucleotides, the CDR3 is TGTGCCAGCAGTACCGACCCAGAGGCGGATACGCAGTATTTT. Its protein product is CASSTDPEADTQYF.

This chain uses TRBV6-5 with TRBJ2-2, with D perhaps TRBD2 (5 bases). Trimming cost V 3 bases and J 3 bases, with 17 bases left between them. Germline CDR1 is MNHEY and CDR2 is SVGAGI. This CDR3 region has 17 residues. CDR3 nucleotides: TGTGCCAGCAGTTATCTCCTTCAGCGGATCGACACCGGGGAGCTGTTTTTT. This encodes CASSYLLQRIDTGELFF.

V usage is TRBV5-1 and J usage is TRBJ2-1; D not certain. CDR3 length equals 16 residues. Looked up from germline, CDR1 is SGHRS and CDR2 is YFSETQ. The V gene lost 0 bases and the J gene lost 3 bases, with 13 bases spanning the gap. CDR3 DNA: TGCGCCAGCAGCTTGGATGGCTCGCTAAGCTACAATGAGCAGTTCTTC. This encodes CASSLDGSLSYNEQFF. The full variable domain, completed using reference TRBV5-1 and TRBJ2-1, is KAGVTQTPRYLIKTRGQQVTLSCSPISGHRSVSWYQQTPGQGLQFLFEYFSETQRNKGNFPGRFSGRQFSNSRSEMNVSTLELGDSALYLCASSLDGSLSYNEQFFGPGTRLTVL.